The 8 T cell receptor beta chains given below trace back to one sample, sequenced in a study of cytomegalovirus exposure and HLA in healthy donors. The PCR employed 60 Vbeta primers together with 13 Jbeta primers. Method: immunoSEQ multiplex PCR; TCRdb's copy keeps in-frame clones and lacks some. The sample yields 150,000 or so clones, around 75% seen once. Specimen: PBMCs. The source is a female donor in good health and CMV-seronegative.

The V call is TRBV6-6, the J call TRBJ1-2; TRBD1 agrees at 8 bases. Germline values: CDR1 MNHNY, CDR2 SVGAGI (reference sequence). Trimming took 7 bases from V and 7 from J; bases not matched to a gene: 14. The CDR3 is 15 amino acids. The CDR3 loop reads CASKPGQALLGGYTF. The DNA for the CDR3 is TGTGCCAGCAAGCCGGGACAGGCTTTATTGGGTGGCTACACCTTC.

The rearrangement joins TRBV6-1 to TRBJ1-2; the D gene is possibly TRBD1 (5 bases). This CDR3 region has 14 residues. The V and J ends lost 7 bases and 4 bases respectively, with 16 bases between them. Germline assignment: CDR1 MNHNS and CDR2 SASEGT. CDR3 amino acids: CASTHGGEGYGYTF. CDR3 sequence (DNA): TGTGCCAGCACCCACGGGGGGGAAGGCTATGGCTACACCTTC.

The chain joins TRBV6-1 to TRBJ2-1; tentative D call: TRBD1 (6 bases). The CDR3 contains 14 residues. V dropped 6 bases and J dropped 6 bases, with 15 bases sitting between them. Germline CDR1 is MNHNS and CDR2 is SASEGT. For the CDR3, the DNA is TGTGCCAGCAGCGCCCCACAGGGTCCCAATGAGCAGTTCTTC. Translating gives CASSAPQGPNEQFF.

CDR3 nucleotide sequence: TGTGCCAGCAGCAGGGGGTGGCCCGAGGGCTACGAGCAGTACTTC. Translated: CASSRGWPEGYEQYF. V gene TRBV7-2 combines with J gene TRBJ2-7; D may be TRBD1 (6 bases). Trimming removed 5 bases from V and 3 bases from J, with 17 bases in between. Germline-derived CDR1 and CDR2 are SGHTA and FQGNSA. The CDR3 consists of 15 residues.

The J gene is TRBJ2-5, the V gene TRBV19; possible D gene TRBD1, 5 bases. The J call may be faulty, since TRBJ2-7 better matches the DNA end. Germline-derived CDR1 and CDR2 are LNHDA and SQIVND (reference sequence). This CDR3 has 13 residues. CDR3: CASSIAGCPEQYF. DNA of the CDR3: TGTGCCAGTAGTATAGCAGGGTGCCCCGAGCAGTACTTC.

This clone was seen once. This chain links TRBV7-2 with TRBJ2-5; the D gene is possibly TRBD2 (5 bases). The length of the CDR3 is 15 residues. V dropped 1 base and J dropped 2 bases, with 11 bases sitting between them. From germline, CDR1 is SGHTA and CDR2 FQGNSA. CDR3 sequence reads: CASSLVGSGQETQYF. The CDR3, as DNA: TGTGCCAGCAGCTTAGTTGGGTCGGGGCAAGAGACCCAGTACTTC.

This rearrangement joins TRBV9 to TRBJ2-4, with TRBD2 matching 7 bases. The CDR3 loop spans 15 amino acids. V lost 0 bases, J lost 9 bases, and 9 bases stayed unmatched. Germline V gives CDR1 SGDLS, CDR2 YYNGEE. The CDR3 DNA sequence: TGTGCCAGCAGCGTAGGGGGCAGGGAGGGGACCATTCAGTACTTC. Translating it yields CASSVGGREGTIQYF. Full variable domain (outside the CDR3, taken from reference TRBV9 and TRBJ2-4): DSGVTQTPKHLITATGQRVTLRCSPRSGDLSVYWYQQSLDQGLQFLIQYYNGEERAKGNILERFSAQQFPDLHSELNLSSLELGDSALYFCASSVGGREGTIQYFGAGTRLSVL.

This chain links TRBV7-2 with TRBJ2-5, with D perhaps TRBD1 (6 bases). V shed 0 bases and J shed 5 bases, with 10 bases lying between them. The CDR3 extends over 14 amino acids. Germline CDR1 is SGHTA and CDR2 is FQGNSA. CDR3 region: CASSLAGARETQYF. The CDR3 DNA is TGTGCCAGCAGCTTAGCGGGGGCCCGGGAGACCCAGTACTTC.